This T cell receptor (beta chain) was captured by sequencing in a study of CD8+CD57+ T cells in acquired aplastic anemia. Looking at the study overall: Sorted CD4+ and CD8+ cells yielded roughly 3.5 ug of DNA on average.

Using genomic DNA as the template, TCR beta VDJ and CDR3 profiling was carried out. TCRdb re-analysed the reads in MiXCR, keeping a single row per CDR3 protein. The repertoire holds a few hundred thousand distinct CDR3 sequences, with around 60% as singletons. Looked up from germline, CDR1 is LNHDA and CDR2 is SQIVND (reference sequence). The CDR3 length is 15 residues. V lost 6 bases to trimming and J lost 1 base, with 15 bases between them. In the case of this clonotype: Its cognate antigen is unknown.

General study points: Patients and controls turned out to have roughly 31 CD8+ CDR3 sequences in common. Significant differences in CD8+ Simpson's diversity were not observed between patients and controls.

J is TRBJ1-1 and V is TRBV19, with a possible D match to TRBD1 (6 bases). The clonotype originates from a human donor with severe aplastic anemia or a healthy control (not recorded which). The sample was sorted CD4+, CD8+, or CD8+CD57+ T cells (not recorded which) from PBMCs. The CDR3 coding sequence is TGTGCCAGTAGACAGGGTCGGGCACGGAACACTGAAGCTTTCTTT. Its protein product is CASRQGRARNTEAFF.